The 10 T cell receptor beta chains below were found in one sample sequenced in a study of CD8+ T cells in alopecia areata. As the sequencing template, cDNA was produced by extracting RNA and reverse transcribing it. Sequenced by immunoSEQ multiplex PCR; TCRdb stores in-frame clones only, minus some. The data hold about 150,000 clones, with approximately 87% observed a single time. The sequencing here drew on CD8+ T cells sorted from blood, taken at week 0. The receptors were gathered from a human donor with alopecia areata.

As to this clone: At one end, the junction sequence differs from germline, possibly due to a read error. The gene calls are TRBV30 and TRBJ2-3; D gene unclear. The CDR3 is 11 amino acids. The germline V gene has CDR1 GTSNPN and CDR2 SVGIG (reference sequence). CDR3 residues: CAWSRSDTRYF. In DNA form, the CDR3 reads TGTGCCTGGTCGAGATCAGATACGCGGTATTTT.

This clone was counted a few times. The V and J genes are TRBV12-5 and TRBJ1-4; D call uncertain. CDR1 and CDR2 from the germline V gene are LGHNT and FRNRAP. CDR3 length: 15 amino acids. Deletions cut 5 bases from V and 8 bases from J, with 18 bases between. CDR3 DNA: TGTGCTAGTGGTCTCCCTCTGGTCCTCGGCGAAAAACTGTTTTTT. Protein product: CASGLPLVLGEKLFF.

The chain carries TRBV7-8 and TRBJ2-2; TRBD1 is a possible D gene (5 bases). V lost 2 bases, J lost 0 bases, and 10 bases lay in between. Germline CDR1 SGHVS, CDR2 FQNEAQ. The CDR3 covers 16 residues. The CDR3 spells CASSLTGYSNTGELFF. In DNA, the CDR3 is TGTGCCAGCAGCTTAACAGGATACTCGAACACCGGGGAGCTGTTTTTT.

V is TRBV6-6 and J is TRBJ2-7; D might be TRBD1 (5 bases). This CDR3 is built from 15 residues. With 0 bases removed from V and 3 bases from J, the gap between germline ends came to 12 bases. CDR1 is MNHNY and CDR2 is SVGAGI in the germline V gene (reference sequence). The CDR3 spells CASSYSAGPDYEQYF. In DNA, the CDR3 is TGTGCCAGCAGTTACTCGGCAGGGCCCGACTACGAGCAGTACTTC.

CDR3 bases: TGTGCCTGGGACAGGGGGGAAGGCACTGAAGCTTTCTTT. This gives the protein CAWDRGEGTEAFF. The rearrangement links TRBV30 to TRBJ1-1; 9 bases fit TRBD1. There are 13 residues in the CDR3. Germline V CDR1 and CDR2: GTSNPN, SVGIG (reference sequence). The ends lost 5 bases at V and 4 bases at J; junction bases unmatched: 5.

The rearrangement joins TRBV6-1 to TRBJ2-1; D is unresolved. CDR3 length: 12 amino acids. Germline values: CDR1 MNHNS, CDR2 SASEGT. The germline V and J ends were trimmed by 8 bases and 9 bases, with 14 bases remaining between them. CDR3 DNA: TGTGCCAGCCGTCGATGGTGTTGTGAGCAGTTCTTC. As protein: CASRRWCCEQFF.

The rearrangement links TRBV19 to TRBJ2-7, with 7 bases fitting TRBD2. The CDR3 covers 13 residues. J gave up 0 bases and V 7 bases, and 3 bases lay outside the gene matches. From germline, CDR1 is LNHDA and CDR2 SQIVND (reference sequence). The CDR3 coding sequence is TGTGCCAGTATGGCGGGAGACTCCTACGAGCAGTACTTC. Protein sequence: CASMAGDSYEQYF.

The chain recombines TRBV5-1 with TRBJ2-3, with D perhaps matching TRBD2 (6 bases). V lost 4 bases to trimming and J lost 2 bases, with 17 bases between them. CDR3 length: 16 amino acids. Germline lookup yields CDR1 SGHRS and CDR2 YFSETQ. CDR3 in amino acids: CASSPLTSTITDTQYF. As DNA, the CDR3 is TGCGCCAGCAGCCCCCTCACTAGCACTATCACAGATACGCAGTATTTT.

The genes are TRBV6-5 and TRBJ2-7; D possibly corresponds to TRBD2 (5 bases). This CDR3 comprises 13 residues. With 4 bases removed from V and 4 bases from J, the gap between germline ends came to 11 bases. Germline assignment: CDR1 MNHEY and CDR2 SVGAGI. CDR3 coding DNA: TGTGCCAGCAGTTGGACTGAGGGTTACGAGCAGTACTTC. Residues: CASSWTEGYEQYF.

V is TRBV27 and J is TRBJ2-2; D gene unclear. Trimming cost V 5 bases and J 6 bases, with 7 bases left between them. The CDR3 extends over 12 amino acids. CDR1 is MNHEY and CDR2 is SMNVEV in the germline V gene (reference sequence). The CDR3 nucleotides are TGTGCCAGCAGTCCAACCCCCGGGGAGCTGTTTTTT. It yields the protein CASSPTPGELFF.